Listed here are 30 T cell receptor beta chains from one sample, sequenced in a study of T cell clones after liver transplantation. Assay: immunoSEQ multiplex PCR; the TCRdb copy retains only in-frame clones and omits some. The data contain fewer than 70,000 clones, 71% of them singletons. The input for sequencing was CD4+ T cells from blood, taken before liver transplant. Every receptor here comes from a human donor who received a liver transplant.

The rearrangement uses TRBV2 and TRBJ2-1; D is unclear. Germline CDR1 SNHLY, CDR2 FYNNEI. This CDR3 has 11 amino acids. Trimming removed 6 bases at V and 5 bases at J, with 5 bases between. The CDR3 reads CASRLDNEQFF. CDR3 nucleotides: TGTGCCAGCAGACTGGACAATGAGCAGTTCTTC. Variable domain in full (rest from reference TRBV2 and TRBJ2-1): EPEVTQTPSHQVTQMGQEVILRCVPISNHLYFYWYRQILGQKVEFLVSFYNNEISEKSEIFDDQFSVERPDGSNFTLKIRSTKLEDSAMYFCASRLDNEQFFGPGTRLTVL.

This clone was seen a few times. In DNA, the CDR3 is TGTGCCAGCAGCTTCCGGGACAGCGCTAACTATGGCTACACCTTC. It translates to CASSFRDSANYGYTF. V and J are TRBV9 and TRBJ1-2; the match to TRBD1 covers 7 bases. The V gene's germline CDR1 is SGDLS and CDR2 YYNGEE. V shed 4 bases and J 0 bases; nucleotides not matched to a gene: 6. The CDR3 contains 15 residues.

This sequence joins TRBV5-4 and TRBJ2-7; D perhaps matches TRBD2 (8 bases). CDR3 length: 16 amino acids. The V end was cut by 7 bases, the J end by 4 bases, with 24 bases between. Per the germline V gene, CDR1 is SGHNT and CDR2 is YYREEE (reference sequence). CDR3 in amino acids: CASSPRGGQIQYEQYF. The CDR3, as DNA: TGTGCCAGCTCCCCCCGGGGGGGACAGATCCAATACGAGCAGTACTTC. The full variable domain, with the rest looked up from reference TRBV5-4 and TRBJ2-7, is ETGVTQSPTHLIKTRGQQVTLRCSSQSGHNTVSWYQQALGQGPQFIFQYYREEENGRGNFPPRFSGLQFPNYSSELNVNALELDDSALYLCASSPRGGQIQYEQYFGPGTRLTVT.

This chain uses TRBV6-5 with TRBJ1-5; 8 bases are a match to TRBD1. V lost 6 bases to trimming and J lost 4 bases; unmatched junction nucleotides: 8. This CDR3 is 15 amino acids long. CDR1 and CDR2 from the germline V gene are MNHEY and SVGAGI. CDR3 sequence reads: CASREPGGGNQPQHF. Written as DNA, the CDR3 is TGTGCCAGCAGGGAACCAGGGGGCGGGAATCAGCCCCAGCATTTT.

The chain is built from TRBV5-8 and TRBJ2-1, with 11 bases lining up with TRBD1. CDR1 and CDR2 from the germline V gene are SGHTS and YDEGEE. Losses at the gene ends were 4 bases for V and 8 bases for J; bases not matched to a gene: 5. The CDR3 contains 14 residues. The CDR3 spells CASSEGQGVDEQFF. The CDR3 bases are TGTGCCAGCAGCGAGGGACAGGGGGTCGATGAGCAGTTCTTC.

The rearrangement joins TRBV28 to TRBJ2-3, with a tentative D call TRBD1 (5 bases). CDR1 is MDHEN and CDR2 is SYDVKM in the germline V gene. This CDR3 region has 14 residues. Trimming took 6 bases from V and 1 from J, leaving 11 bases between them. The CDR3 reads CASSSQGGTDTQYF. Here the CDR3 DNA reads TGTGCCAGCAGCTCCCAGGGTGGCACAGATACGCAGTATTTT.

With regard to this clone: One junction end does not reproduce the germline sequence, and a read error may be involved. The CDR3 sequence is CASSYSTHGVGYGYTF. The CDR3 nucleotides are TGTGCCAGCAGCTACTCAACCCACGGGGTAGGGTATGGCTACACCTTC. The chain employs TRBV6-5 and TRBJ1-2; D is ambiguous. Looked up from germline, CDR1 is MNHEY and CDR2 is SVGAGI. CDR3 length: 16 amino acids.

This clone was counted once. The CDR3 nucleotides are TGTGCCGACTCGGAGAGCTCCTATAATTCACCCCTCCACTTT. This sequence encodes CADSESSYNSPLHF. The chain employs TRBV2 and TRBJ1-6; D not resolved. This CDR3 is built from 14 residues. The V end lost 11 bases, the J end lost 0 bases, and 11 bases lay between the germline ends. Germline V gene sequence: CDR1 SNHLY, CDR2 FYNNEI.

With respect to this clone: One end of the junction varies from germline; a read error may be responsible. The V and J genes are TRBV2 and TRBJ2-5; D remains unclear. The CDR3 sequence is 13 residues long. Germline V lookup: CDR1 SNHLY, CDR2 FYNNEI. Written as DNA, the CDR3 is TGTGCCAGCAGTGTGCATACCCAAGAGACTCAGTACTTC. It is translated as CASSVHTQETQYF.

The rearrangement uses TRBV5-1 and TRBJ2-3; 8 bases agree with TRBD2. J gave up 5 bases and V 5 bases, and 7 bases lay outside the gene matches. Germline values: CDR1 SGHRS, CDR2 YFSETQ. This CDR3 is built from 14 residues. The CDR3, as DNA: TGCGCCAGCAGATTAGCGGGGCTGGGAGATACGCAGTATTTT. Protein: CASRLAGLGDTQYF. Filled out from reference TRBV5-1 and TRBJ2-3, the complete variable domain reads KAGVTQTPRYLIKTRGQQVTLSCSPISGHRSVSWYQQTPGQGLQFLFEYFSETQRNKGNFPGRFSGRQFSNSRSEMNVSTLELGDSALYLCASRLAGLGDTQYFGPGTRLTVL.

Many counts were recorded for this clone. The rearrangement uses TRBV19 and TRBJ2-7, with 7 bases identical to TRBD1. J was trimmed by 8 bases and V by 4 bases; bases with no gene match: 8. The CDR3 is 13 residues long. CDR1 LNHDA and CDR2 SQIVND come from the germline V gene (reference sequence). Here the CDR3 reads CASSTSGQEQQYF. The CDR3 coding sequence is TGTGCCAGTAGTACCTCCGGACAGGAGCAGCAGTACTTC. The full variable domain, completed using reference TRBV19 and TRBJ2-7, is DGGITQSPKYLFRKEGQNVTLSCEQNLNHDAMYWYRQDPGQGLRLIYYSQIVNDFQKGDIAEGYSVSREKKESFPLTVTSAQKNPTAFYLCASSTSGQEQQYFGPGTRLTVT.

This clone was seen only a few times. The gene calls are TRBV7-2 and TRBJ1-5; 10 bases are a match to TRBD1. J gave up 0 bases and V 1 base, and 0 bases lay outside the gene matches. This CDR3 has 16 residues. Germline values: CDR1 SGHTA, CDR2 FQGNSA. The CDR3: CASSLGTGGSNQPQHF. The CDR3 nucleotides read TGTGCCAGCAGCTTAGGGACAGGGGGTAGCAATCAGCCCCAGCATTTT.

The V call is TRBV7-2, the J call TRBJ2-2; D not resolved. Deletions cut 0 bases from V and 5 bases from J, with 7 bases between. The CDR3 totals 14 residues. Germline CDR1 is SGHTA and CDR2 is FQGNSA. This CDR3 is CASSLAPGTGELFF. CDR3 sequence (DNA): TGTGCCAGCAGCTTAGCGCCGGGTACCGGGGAGCTGTTTTTT.

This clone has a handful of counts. CDR3 in DNA: TGTGCCAGCAGCCCCGGGACAGCAGGCTATGGCTACACCTTC. Translated: CASSPGTAGYGYTF. V usage is TRBV5-6 and J usage is TRBJ1-2; 7 bases fit TRBD1. With V trimmed by 4 bases and J by 4 bases, 7 bases remained unmatched. In germline, CDR1 is SGHDT, CDR2 YYEEEE. The CDR3 runs to 14 residues.

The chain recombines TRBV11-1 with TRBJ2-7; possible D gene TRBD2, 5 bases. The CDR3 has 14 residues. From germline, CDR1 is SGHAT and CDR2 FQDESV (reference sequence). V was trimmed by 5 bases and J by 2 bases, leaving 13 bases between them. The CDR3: CASSPPGLPYEQYF. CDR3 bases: TGTGCCAGCAGCCCGCCTGGACTTCCCTACGAGCAGTACTTC.

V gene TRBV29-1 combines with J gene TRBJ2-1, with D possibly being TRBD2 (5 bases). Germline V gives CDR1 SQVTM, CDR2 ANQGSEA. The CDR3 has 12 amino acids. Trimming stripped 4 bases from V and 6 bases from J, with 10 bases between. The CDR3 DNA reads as TGCAGCGTTGTTCCTAGCAGCAATGAGCAGTTCTTC. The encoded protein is CSVVPSSNEQFF.

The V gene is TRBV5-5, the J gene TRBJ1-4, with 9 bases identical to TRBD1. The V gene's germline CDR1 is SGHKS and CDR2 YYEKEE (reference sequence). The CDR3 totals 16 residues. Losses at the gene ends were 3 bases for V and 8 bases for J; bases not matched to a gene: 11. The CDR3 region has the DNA TGTGCCAGCAGCTCCGTAACTGGGACAGGGAGAGAAAAACTGTTTTTT. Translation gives CASSSVTGTGREKLFF.

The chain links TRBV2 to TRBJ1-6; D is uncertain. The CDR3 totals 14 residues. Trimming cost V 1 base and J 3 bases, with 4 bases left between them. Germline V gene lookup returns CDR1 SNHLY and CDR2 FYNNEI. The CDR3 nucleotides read TGTGCCAGCAGTGAAGACAGCTATAATTCACCCCTCCACTTT. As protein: CASSEDSYNSPLHF.

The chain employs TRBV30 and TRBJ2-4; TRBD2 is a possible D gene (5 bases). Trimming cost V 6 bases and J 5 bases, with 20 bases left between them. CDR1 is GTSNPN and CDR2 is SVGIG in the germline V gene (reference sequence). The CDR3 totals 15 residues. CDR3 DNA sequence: TGTGCCTGTACCTTACCGGGGATTTCAGAAAACATTCAGTACTTC. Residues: CACTLPGISENIQYF.

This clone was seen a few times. CDR3 protein: CASRDPGQYTGELFF. The CDR3 nucleotides are TGCGCCAGCAGGGATCCCGGACAGTACACCGGGGAGCTGTTTTTT. J is TRBJ2-2 and V is TRBV10-2; TRBD1 might be the D (6 bases). CDR1 is WSHSY, CDR2 SAAADI, per germline. The CDR3 runs to 15 residues. The V end was cut by 6 bases, the J end by 3 bases, with 14 bases between.

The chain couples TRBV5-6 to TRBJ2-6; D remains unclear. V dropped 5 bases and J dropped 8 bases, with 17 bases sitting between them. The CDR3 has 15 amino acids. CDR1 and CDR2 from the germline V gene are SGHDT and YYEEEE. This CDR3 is CASSSYNMVSNVLTF. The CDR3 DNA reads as TGTGCCAGCAGTTCTTATAACATGGTATCCAACGTCCTGACTTTC.

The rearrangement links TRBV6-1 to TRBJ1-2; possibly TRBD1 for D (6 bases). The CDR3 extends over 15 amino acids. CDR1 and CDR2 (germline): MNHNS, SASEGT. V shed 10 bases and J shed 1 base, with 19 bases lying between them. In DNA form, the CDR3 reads TGTGCCATCACCCCCGGGACAAGCCTTAACTATGGCTACACCTTC. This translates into CAITPGTSLNYGYTF.

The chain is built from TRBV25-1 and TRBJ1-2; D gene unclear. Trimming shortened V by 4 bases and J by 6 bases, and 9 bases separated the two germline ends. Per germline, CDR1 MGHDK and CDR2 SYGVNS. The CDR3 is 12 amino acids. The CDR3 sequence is CASSGGNHGYTF. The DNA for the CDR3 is TGTGCCAGCAGTGGAGGGAACCATGGCTACACCTTC.

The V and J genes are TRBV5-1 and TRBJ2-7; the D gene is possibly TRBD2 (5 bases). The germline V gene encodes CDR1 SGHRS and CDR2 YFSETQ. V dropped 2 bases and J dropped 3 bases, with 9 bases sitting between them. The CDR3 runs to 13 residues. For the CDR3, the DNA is TGCGCCAGCAGCTTTTACGGGGTCTACGAGCAGTACTTC. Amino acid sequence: CASSFYGVYEQYF.

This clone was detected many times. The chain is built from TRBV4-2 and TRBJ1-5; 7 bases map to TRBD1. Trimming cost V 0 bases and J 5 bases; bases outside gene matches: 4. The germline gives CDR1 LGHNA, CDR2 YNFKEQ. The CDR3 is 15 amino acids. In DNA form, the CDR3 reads TGTGCCAGCAGCCAAGATCTAGGGGGCCATCAGCCCCAGCATTTT. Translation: CASSQDLGGHQPQHF.

The CDR3 DNA follows: TGTGCCAGCAGCTTTGGAGGGAACACTGAAGCTTTCTTT. The encoded protein is CASSFGGNTEAFF. The V gene is TRBV7-9, the J gene TRBJ1-1; D is uncertain. CDR1 and CDR2 (germline): SEHNR, FQNEAQ (reference sequence). The CDR3 has 13 residues. V was pared by 3 bases and J by 1 base, with 6 bases between.

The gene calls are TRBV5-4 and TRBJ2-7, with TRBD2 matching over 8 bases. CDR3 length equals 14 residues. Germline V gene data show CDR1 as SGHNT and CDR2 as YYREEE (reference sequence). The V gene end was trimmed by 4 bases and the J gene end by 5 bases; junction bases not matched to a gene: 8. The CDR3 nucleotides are TGTGCCAGCAGCGAGGGACTAGATATCCACGAGCAGTACTTC. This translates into CASSEGLDIHEQYF.

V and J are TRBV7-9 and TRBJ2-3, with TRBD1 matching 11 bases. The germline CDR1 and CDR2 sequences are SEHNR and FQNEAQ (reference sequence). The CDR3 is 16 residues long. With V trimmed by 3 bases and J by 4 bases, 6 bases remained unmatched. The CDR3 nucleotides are TGTGCCAGCAGCTTTTACCGGACAGGGGGCGCAGATACGCAGTATTTT. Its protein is CASSFYRTGGADTQYF.

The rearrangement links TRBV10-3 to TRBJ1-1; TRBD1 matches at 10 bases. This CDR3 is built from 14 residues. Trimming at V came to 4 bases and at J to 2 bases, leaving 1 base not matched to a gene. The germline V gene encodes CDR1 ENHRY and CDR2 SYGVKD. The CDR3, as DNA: TGTGCCATCAGTGGGGACAGGGGTAACACTGAAGCTTTCTTT. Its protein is CAISGDRGNTEAFF.

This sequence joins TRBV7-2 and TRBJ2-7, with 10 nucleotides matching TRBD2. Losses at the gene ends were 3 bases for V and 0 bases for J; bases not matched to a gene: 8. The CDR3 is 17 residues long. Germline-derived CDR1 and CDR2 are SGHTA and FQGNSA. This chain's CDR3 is CASSFNSGGPRSYEQYF. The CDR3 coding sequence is TGTGCCAGCAGCTTTAATAGCGGGGGGCCCCGCTCCTACGAGCAGTACTTC.